This T cell receptor (beta chain) was sequenced for a study of T cell repertoires in cytomegalovirus infection (dated by TCRdb to the late 2010s). The study in broad terms: The peptide stimulations were aimed at well-studied HLA-B-restricted epitopes as well as recently identified HLA-C-restricted CMV epitopes, whose presentation resists viral immunomodulation. Donor HLA type was relevant to the analysis, as public TCR beta signatures indicated carriage of CMV infection together with the matching HLA type.

According to the study, the label for this sample's treatment or condition signals: in vitro stimulation with specific CMV peptide epitopes to enrich CMV-specific T cells. As regards this clonotype: Its antigen is unknown. One base away there is no much larger clone; base qualities are not given.

Instrument used: Illumina HiSeq 1500. The raw public reads went through TCRdb reprocessing: fastp at Q25, MiXCR clone calling, in-frame beta chains kept. Rows matching on CDR3 protein sequence are summarized as one entry with the most common DNA and genes. Across this sample there are around 800,000 distinct CDR3 sequences, with about 33% seen only once. 9.5% to 15% of the sample is held by the ten biggest clonotypes. What the research found in general, with its limitations: The ex vivo response was dominated by HLA-C-restricted CMV-specific TCR beta clonotypes, and the single most frequent clonotype in two of eight donors was supplied by these HLA-C-restricted clonotypes. Cumulative frequency of public TCR beta family members discriminated carriers of CMV infection plus the relevant HLA type in this cohort and an independent roughly 320-donor cohort.

Sequenced here: cultured CD8+ T cells from PBMCs, sampled from culture after CMV antigen stimulation. This sequence was found in a human donor in good health (CMV status not recorded). Some clones in this sample may be carry-over from other donors' samples.

The DNA sequence follows: TGTGCCAGCAGCTTGGCCGACAGGGTGTACTCTGGGGCCAACGTCCTGACTTTC. This encodes CASSLADRVYSGANVLTF. Rearrangement joined TRBV7-6 to TRBJ2-6; the central 7 bases match TRBD1. From a lookup of the germline V gene, CDR1 and CDR2 are SGHVS and FNYEAQ. Relative to germline, V is missing 3 bases and J is missing 0 bases, with 8 bases of the junction outside any gene match. Measured from the cysteine to the phenylalanine, the CDR3 is 18 residues long. The only DNA kept is the CDR3, 54 bases in frame from the first base.